This T cell receptor beta chain was documented in a study of T cell repertoires in cytomegalovirus infection. For the study at large: Through public TCR beta signatures, both CMV infection and matching HLA type were indicated.

TCRdb fed the reads into MiXCR, producing one record per CDR3 protein. The sample shows about 400,000 distinct CDR3 sequences, about a sixth of them seen only once. The V and J ends lost 3 bases and 5 bases respectively, with 4 bases between them. Per the germline V gene, CDR1 is SGHTA and CDR2 is FQGNSA. The CDR3 is made up of 11 amino acids. This clonotype has ten or more counts. The rearrangement links TRBV7-2 to TRBJ2-5; no reliable D call. Material: PBMCs. This receptor was identified in a human donor in good health (CMV status not recorded). Some clones in this sample may be carry-over from other donors' samples. Written as DNA, the CDR3 is TGTGCCAGCAGCTTTGACGAGACCCAGTACTTC. Translating gives CASSFDETQYF. Combining the CDR3 with reference TRBV7-2 and TRBJ2-5 gives the whole variable domain GAGVSQSPSNKVTEKGKDVELRCDPISGHTALYWYRQSLGQGLEFLIYFQGNSAPDKSGLPSDRFSAERTGGSVSTLTIQRTQQEDSAVYLCASSFDETQYFGPGTRLLVL.